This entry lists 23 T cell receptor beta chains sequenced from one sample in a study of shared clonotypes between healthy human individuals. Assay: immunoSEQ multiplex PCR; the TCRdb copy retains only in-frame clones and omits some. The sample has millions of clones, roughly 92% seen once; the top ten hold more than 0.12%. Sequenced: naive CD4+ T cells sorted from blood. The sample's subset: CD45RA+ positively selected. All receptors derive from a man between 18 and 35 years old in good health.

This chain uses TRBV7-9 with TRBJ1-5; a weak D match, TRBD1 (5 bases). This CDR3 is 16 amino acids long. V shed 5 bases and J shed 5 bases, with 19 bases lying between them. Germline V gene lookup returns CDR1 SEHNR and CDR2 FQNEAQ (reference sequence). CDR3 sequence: CASSGGTDVAHQPQHF. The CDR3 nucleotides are TGTGCCAGCAGCGGCGGGACCGACGTCGCGCATCAGCCCCAGCATTTT.

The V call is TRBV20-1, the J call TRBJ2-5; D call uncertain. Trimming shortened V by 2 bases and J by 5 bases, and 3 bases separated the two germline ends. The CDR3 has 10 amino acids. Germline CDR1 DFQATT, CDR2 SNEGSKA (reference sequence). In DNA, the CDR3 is TGCAGTGCTAGAATGGAGACCCAGTACTTC. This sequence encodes CSARMETQYF.

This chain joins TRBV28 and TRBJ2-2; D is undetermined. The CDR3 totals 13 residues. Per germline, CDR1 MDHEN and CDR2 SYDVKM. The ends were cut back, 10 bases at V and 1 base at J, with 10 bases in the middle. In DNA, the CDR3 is TGTGCCACCCAGACCGTGAACACCGGGGAGCTGTTTTTT. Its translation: CATQTVNTGELFF. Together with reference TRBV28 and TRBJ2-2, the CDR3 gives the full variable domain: DVKVTQSSRYLVKRTGEKVFLECVQDMDHENMFWYRQDPGLGLRLIYFSYDVKMKEKGDIPEGYSVSREKKERFSLILESASTNQTSMYLCATQTVNTGELFFGEGSRLTVL.

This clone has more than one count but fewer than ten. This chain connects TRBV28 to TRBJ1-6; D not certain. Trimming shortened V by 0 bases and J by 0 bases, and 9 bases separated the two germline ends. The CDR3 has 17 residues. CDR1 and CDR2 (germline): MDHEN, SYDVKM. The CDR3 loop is CASSLWVLGSYNSPLHF. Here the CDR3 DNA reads TGTGCCAGCAGTTTATGGGTACTCGGCTCCTATAATTCACCCCTCCACTTT. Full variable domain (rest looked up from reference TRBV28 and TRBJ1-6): DVKVTQSSRYLVKRTGEKVFLECVQDMDHENMFWYRQDPGLGLRLIYFSYDVKMKEKGDIPEGYSVSREKKERFSLILESASTNQTSMYLCASSLWVLGSYNSPLHFGNGTRLTVT.

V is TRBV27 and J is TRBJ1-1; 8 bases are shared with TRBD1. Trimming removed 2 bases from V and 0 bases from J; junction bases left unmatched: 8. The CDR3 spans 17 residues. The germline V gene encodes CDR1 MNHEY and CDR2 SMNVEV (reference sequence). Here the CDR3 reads CASSLLGQDFVNTEAFF. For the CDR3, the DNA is TGTGCCAGCAGTTTACTGGGACAGGATTTCGTGAACACTGAAGCTTTCTTT.

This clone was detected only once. The CDR3 DNA reads as TGTGCCAGCAGCCGAGGATTCTATGGCTACACCTTC. This encodes CASSRGFYGYTF. The chain has TRBV14 and TRBJ1-2, with D unresolved. The CDR3 loop spans 12 amino acids. Germline V lookup: CDR1 SGHDN, CDR2 FVKESK. Trimming left V 4 bases short and J 4 bases short, with 7 bases between.

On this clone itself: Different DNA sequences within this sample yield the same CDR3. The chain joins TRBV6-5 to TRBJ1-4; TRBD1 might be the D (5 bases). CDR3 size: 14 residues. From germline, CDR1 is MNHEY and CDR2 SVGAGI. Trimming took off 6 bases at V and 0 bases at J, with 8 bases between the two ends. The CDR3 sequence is CASRAGTTNEKLFF. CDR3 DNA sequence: TGTGCCAGCAGGGCAGGGACAACTAATGAAAAACTGTTTTTT.

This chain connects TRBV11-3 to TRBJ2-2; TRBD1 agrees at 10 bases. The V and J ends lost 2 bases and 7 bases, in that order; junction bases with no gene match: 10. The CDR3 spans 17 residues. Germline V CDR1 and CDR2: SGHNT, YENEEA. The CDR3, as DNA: TGTGCCAGCAGCTTAAACTATGGGACAGGGGCTGACGGGGAGCTGTTTTTT. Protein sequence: CASSLNYGTGADGELFF.

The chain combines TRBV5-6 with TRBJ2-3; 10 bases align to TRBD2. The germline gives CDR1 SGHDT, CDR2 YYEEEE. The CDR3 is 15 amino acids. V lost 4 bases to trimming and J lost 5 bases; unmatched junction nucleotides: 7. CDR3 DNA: TGTGCCAGCAGCCATCAAGAGCGGGGGGGAGATACGCAGTATTTT. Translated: CASSHQERGGDTQYF. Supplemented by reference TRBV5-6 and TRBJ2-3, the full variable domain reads DAGVTQSPTHLIKTRGQQVTLRCSPKSGHDTVSWYQQALGQGPQFIFQYYEEEERQRGNFPDRFSGHQFPNYSSELNVNALLLGDSALYLCASSHQERGGDTQYFGPGTRLTVL.

In DNA, the CDR3 is TGTGCCGCCTCCGAAGATGGTTCCTACAATGAGCAGTTCTTC. Translating it yields CAASEDGSYNEQFF. This sequence joins TRBV25-1 and TRBJ2-1; D not certain. The CDR3 length is 14 residues. Germline CDR1 MGHDK, CDR2 SYGVNS. Trimming pared 11 bases from V and 1 base from J, leaving 15 bases between.

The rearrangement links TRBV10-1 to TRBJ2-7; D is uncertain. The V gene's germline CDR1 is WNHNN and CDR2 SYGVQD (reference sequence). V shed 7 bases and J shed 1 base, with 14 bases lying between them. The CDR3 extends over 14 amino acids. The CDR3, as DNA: TGCGCCAGCATATGGCAGGAGTGGTCCTACGAGCAGTACTTC. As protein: CASIWQEWSYEQYF.

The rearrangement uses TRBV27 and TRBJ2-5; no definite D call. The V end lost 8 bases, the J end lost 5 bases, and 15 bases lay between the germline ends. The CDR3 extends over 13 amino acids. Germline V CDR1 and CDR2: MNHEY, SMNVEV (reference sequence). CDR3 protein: CASVGPTFETQYF. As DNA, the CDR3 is TGTGCCAGCGTCGGGCCCACATTCGAGACCCAGTACTTC.

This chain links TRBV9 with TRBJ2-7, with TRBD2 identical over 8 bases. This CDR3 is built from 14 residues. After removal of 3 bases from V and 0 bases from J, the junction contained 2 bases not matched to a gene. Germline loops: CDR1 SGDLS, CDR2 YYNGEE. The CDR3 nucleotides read TGTGCCAGCAGCGCGGGACTAGTCTCCTACGAGCAGTACTTC. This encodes CASSAGLVSYEQYF.

The CDR3 region is CASSLGSPTSGARDEQFF. The CDR3 nucleotides read TGTGCCAGCAGTTTAGGTTCCCCTACTAGCGGGGCTAGGGATGAGCAGTTCTTC. The rearrangement links TRBV27 to TRBJ2-1; 10 bases match TRBD2. This CDR3 is built from 18 residues. V was pared by 2 bases and J by 8 bases, with 15 bases of the junction left unmatched. CDR1 and CDR2 (germline): MNHEY, SMNVEV (reference sequence).

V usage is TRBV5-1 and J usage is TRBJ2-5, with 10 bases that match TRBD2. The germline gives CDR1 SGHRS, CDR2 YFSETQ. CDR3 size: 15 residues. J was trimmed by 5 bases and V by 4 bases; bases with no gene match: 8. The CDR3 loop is CASSPEREGLETQYF. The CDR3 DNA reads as TGCGCCAGCAGCCCCGAGCGGGAGGGCCTCGAGACCCAGTACTTC.

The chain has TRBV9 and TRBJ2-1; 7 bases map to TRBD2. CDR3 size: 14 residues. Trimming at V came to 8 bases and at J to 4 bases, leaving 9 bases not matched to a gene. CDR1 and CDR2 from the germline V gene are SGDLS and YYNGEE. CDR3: CASLRGGYYNEQFF. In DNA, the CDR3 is TGTGCCAGTCTTCGCGGGGGATATTACAATGAGCAGTTCTTC. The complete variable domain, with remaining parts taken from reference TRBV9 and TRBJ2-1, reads DSGVTQTPKHLITATGQRVTLRCSPRSGDLSVYWYQQSLDQGLQFLIQYYNGEERAKGNILERFSAQQFPDLHSELNLSSLELGDSALYFCASLRGGYYNEQFFGPGTRLTVL.

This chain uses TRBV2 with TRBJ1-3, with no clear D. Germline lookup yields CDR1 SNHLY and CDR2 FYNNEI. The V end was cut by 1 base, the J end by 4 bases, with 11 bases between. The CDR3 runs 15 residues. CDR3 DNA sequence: TGTGCCAGCAGTGAAGTGCTGGTGGGAGGAAACACCATATATTTT. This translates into CASSEVLVGGNTIYF. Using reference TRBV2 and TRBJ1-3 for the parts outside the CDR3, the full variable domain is EPEVTQTPSHQVTQMGQEVILRCVPISNHLYFYWYRQILGQKVEFLVSFYNNEISEKSEIFDDQFSVERPDGSNFTLKIRSTKLEDSAMYFCASSEVLVGGNTIYFGEGSWLTVV.

CDR3 DNA sequence: TGCAGCGTGTCTGACAACCCGAGTCCCTACGAGCAGTACTTC. Amino acids: CSVSDNPSPYEQYF. The chain combines TRBV29-1 with TRBJ2-7; D gene uncertain. V lost 6 bases to trimming and J lost 2 bases, with 17 bases between them. This CDR3 contains 14 residues. The germline CDR1 and CDR2 sequences are SQVTM and ANQGSEA.

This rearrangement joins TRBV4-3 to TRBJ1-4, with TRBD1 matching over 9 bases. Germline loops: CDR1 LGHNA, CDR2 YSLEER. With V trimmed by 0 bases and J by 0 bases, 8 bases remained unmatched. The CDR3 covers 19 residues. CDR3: CASSQDLGQGTATNEKLFF. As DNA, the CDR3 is TGCGCCAGCAGCCAAGACCTAGGACAGGGGACAGCAACTAATGAAAAACTGTTTTTT.

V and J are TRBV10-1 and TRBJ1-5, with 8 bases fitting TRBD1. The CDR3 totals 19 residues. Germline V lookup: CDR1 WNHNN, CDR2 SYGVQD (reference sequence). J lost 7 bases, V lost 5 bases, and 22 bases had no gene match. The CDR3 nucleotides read TGCGCCAGCAGTCAGAACTCCCCCGACTGGACAGGGTTGCGGCAGCCCCAGCATTTT. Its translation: CASSQNSPDWTGLRQPQHF.

The DNA for the CDR3 is TGCAGCTGCCGGGACGCCCCTATCACAGATACGCAGTATTTT. Translating gives CSCRDAPITDTQYF. J is TRBJ2-3 and V is TRBV29-1, with D perhaps TRBD1 or TRBD2 (5 bases each). CDR1 and CDR2 (germline): SQVTM, ANQGSEA. The CDR3 totals 14 residues. The germline V and J ends were trimmed by 8 bases and 2 bases, with 17 bases remaining between them.

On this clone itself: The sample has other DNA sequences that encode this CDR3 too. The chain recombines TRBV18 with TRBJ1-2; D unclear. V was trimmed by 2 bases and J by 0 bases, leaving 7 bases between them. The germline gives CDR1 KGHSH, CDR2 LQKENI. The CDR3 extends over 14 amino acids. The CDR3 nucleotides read TGTGCCAGCTCACCAGGGGTAGCTAACTATGGCTACACCTTC. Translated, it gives CASSPGVANYGYTF.

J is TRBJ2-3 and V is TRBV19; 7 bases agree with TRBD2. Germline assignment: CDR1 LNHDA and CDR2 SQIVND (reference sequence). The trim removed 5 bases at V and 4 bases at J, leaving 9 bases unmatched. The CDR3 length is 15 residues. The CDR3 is CASSPLAGVADTQYF. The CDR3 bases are TGTGCCAGTAGTCCTTTAGCGGGCGTCGCAGATACGCAGTATTTT. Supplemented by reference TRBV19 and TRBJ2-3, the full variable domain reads DGGITQSPKYLFRKEGQNVTLSCEQNLNHDAMYWYRQDPGQGLRLIYYSQIVNDFQKGDIAEGYSVSREKKESFPLTVTSAQKNPTAFYLCASSPLAGVADTQYFGPGTRLTVL.